The rows below give T cell receptor beta chains drawn from one sample of a study of blood T cell repertoires in COVID-19. Here immunoSEQ multiplex PCR was the method, and the copy in TCRdb shows in-frame clones only, minus some. The table records some 250,000 clones, roughly four fifths of them present only once. Sequencing input: peripheral blood. The receptors were gathered from a young woman with acute or convalescent COVID-19. Each CDR3 is given with its conserved first and last residue. A D gene is named only where the DNA matches it firmly. Where a row states a size, it is once, few, many or the class of an expanded clone; other rows omit it.

-,-,13,TRBV6-1,CASSEVIGVWAFF
-,-,14,TRBV29-1,CSVVAGSMNTEAFF
-,TRBD2,16,TRBV19,CASSMEASGRIWEQFF
-,-,16,TRBV28,CASSLGGAGNTYEQYF
-,TRBD2,16,TRBV7-2,CASSPGTSGSYNEQFF
-,TRBD1,14,TRBV7-2,CASSSPGTGETQYF
-,TRBD2,16,TRBV27,CASSSRTSGRTDTQYF
-,-,15,TRBV7-9,CASSFGQGHQETQYF
-,TRBD2,15,TRBV13,CASSLASSGSREQYF
-,-,16,TRBV5-6,CASSRAAGREYTEAFF
few,-,13,TRBV7-9,CASSLTGNTEAFF
-,TRBD1,16,TRBV7-6,CASSQETGGAYNEQFF
few,-,16,TRBV15,CATSSHGSASSYEQYF